The clone carrying this TCR beta chain was seen only once. The junction had 8 bases not matched to a gene; V was cut back by 6 bases and J by 5 bases. The germline V gene encodes CDR1 MNHEY and CDR2 SMNVEV (reference sequence). This CDR3 spans 14 amino acids. Per the study methods: The assay estimated nucleated cells by amplifying reference gene primers. Using immunoSEQ multiplex PCR, the repertoire was profiled, and TCRdb retains in-frame clones only, with some absent. That table furnishes V, J and clone size, whereas the DNA furnished D and trimming. This repertoire shows 50,000 or so clones, more than 80% found once; its top ten account for approximately 15%. This specimen belongs to a study of blood T cell repertoires in COVID-19. The wider study: Some COVID-19 samples were acute and others convalescent; all came from the United States, Italy and Spain. PBMCs, B-cell-depleted T cells, or T cells provided the cDNA or gDNA that made up the material.

The chain combines TRBV27 with TRBJ2-3; 7 bases align to TRBD1. Sequences were obtained from peripheral blood. This clonotype was obtained from a human donor with active COVID-19. The donor label of this sample is uncertain. The CDR3 protein is CASSRQGKVDTQYF. CDR3 nucleotide sequence: TGTGCCAGCAGCAGACAGGGCAAAGTAGATACGCAGTATTTT.